One and the same sample provided the 14 T cell receptor beta chains below, sequenced in a study of control samples from healthy donors and cancer patients. Profiled with immunoSEQ multiplex PCR; TCRdb holds only in-frame clones, not every one. Here the sample spans tens of thousands of clones, about 91% being singletons. Sequenced sample: PBMCs. Every receptor here comes from a man aged 25 to 45 with colorectal cancer.

The chain joins TRBV5-4 to TRBJ2-3; D uncertain. The germline CDR1 and CDR2 sequences are SGHNT and YYREEE (reference sequence). This CDR3 comprises 12 residues. Trimming left V 4 bases short and J 4 bases short, with 7 bases between. The CDR3 nucleotides read TGTGCCAGCAGCCTCCCCCCAGATACGCAGTATTTT. Its protein is CASSLPPDTQYF. The full variable domain, in which reference TRBV5-4 and TRBJ2-3 provide the parts outside the CDR3, is ETGVTQSPTHLIKTRGQQVTLRCSSQSGHNTVSWYQQALGQGPQFIFQYYREEENGRGNFPPRFSGLQFPNYSSELNVNALELDDSALYLCASSLPPDTQYFGPGTRLTVL.

This chain connects TRBV14 to TRBJ2-6; TRBD1 matches 7 bases. With V trimmed by 4 bases and J by 2 bases, 8 bases remained unmatched. CDR3 size: 17 residues. The germline gives CDR1 SGHDN, CDR2 FVKESK. Here the CDR3 reads CASSPGQWKAGANVLTF. CDR3 coding DNA: TGTGCCAGCAGCCCGGGACAGTGGAAAGCTGGGGCCAACGTCCTGACTTTC.

This clone was counted between two and nine times. V and J are TRBV5-8 and TRBJ1-6; maybe TRBD1 (5 bases). The CDR3 is 15 amino acids. Germline CDR1 reads SGHTS; CDR2 reads YDEGEE. Trimming pared 0 bases from V and 6 bases from J, leaving 10 bases between. CDR3: CASSLDGTANSPLHF. The CDR3 DNA reads as TGTGCCAGCAGCTTGGACGGGACGGCTAATTCACCCCTCCACTTT.

This clone has a handful of counts. V gene TRBV6-5 combines with J gene TRBJ1-2; D may be TRBD1 (5 bases). Trimming stripped 2 bases from V and 4 bases from J, with 8 bases between. The CDR3 contains 13 residues. Germline CDR1 and CDR2: MNHEY and SVGAGI. This CDR3 is CASSYGGVYGYTF. For the CDR3, the DNA is TGTGCCAGCAGTTACGGAGGGGTCTATGGCTACACCTTC.

The rearrangement uses TRBV24-1 and TRBJ1-5, with 9 nucleotides matching TRBD1. The CDR3 consists of 15 residues. Germline values: CDR1 KGHDR, CDR2 SFDVKD. V gave up 3 bases and J gave up 5 bases; unmatched junction bases: 4. The CDR3 nucleotides read TGTGCCACCAGTGATGGGGACAGGGAAGATCAGCCCCAGCATTTT. Translating it yields CATSDGDREDQPQHF.

The genes are TRBV11-3 and TRBJ1-1; 7 nucleotides agree with TRBD1. There are 14 residues in the CDR3. The germline CDR1 and CDR2 sequences are SGHNT and YENEEA. The CDR3 sequence: CGPGQITMNTEAFF. CDR3 bases: TGTGGCCCGGGACAGATAACAATGAACACTGAAGCTTTCTTT. Based on the CDR3 plus reference TRBV11-3 and TRBJ1-1, the full variable domain is EAGVVQSPRYKIIEKKQPVAFWCNPISGHNTLYWYLQNLGQGPELLIRYENEEAVDDSQLPKDRFSAERLKGVDSTLKIQPAELGDSAVYLCGPGQITMNTEAFFGQGTRLTVV.

The rearrangement joins TRBV7-9 to TRBJ2-1, with 7 bases that match TRBD2. The V segment lost 5 bases and the J segment 7 bases; nucleotides outside the gene matches: 11. CDR1 is SEHNR and CDR2 is FQNEAQ in the germline V gene (reference sequence). The CDR3 is 15 residues long. This CDR3 reads CASSLDLAEVNEQFF. The CDR3 region has the DNA TGTGCCAGCAGCCTTGATCTAGCGGAAGTGAATGAGCAGTTCTTC.

This chain links TRBV6-6 with TRBJ2-7, with TRBD1 matching 7 bases. This CDR3 contains 14 residues. CDR1 MNHNY and CDR2 SVGAGI come from the germline V gene (reference sequence). V was pared by 7 bases and J by 3 bases, with 9 bases of the junction left unmatched. The CDR3 protein is CASIRDRGHYEQYF. The DNA for the CDR3 is TGTGCCAGCATTAGGGACAGAGGACACTACGAGCAGTACTTC.

The chain carries TRBV9 and TRBJ1-2, with D maybe TRBD1 (6 bases). The CDR3 is made up of 13 amino acids. Germline assignment: CDR1 SGDLS and CDR2 YYNGEE. V was shortened by 7 bases and J by 4 bases, with 14 bases between the two germline ends. The CDR3 DNA is TGTGCCAGCGGCCGCGGCAGGGGCTATGGCTACACCTTC. The encoded protein is CASGRGRGYGYTF.

The V call is TRBV7-9, the J call TRBJ1-5, with 7 bases lining up with TRBD1. The germline V gene has CDR1 SEHNR and CDR2 FQNEAQ (reference sequence). V lost 3 bases to trimming and J lost 4 bases; unmatched junction nucleotides: 3. The CDR3 has 14 amino acids. The CDR3 DNA reads TGTGCCAGCAGCTTGGACAGGACGAATCAGCCCCAGCATTTT. This translates into CASSLDRTNQPQHF. Combining the CDR3 with reference TRBV7-9 and TRBJ1-5 gives the whole variable domain DTGVSQNPRHKITKRGQNVTFRCDPISEHNRLYWYRQTLGQGPEFLTYFQNEAQLEKSRLLSDRFSAERPKGSFSTLEIQRTEQGDSAMYLCASSLDRTNQPQHFGDGTRLSIL.

The chain carries TRBV29-1 and TRBJ1-1; possibly TRBD1 for D (6 bases). CDR1 is SQVTM, CDR2 ANQGSEA, per germline. This CDR3 is 12 amino acids long. V was pared by 4 bases and J by 6 bases, with 12 bases between. The CDR3 is CSVGGGFAEAFF. In nucleotides, the CDR3 is TGCAGCGTTGGAGGGGGGTTCGCTGAAGCTTTCTTT.

The chain couples TRBV7-9 to TRBJ1-1; no clear D gene. The germline V and J ends were trimmed by 3 bases and 7 bases, with 12 bases remaining between them. The CDR3 is 13 residues long. In germline, CDR1 is SEHNR, CDR2 FQNEAQ (reference sequence). The CDR3 spells CASSFPSGNEAFF. The CDR3 bases are TGTGCCAGCAGCTTTCCCTCGGGCAATGAAGCTTTCTTT.

This sequence joins TRBV6-2 or TRBV6-3 and TRBJ1-2; D call uncertain. Germline V lookup: CDR1 MNHEY, CDR2 SVGEGT. The V gene lost 6 bases and the J gene lost 4 bases, with 15 bases spanning the gap. The CDR3 loop spans 14 amino acids. CDR3 sequence (DNA): TGTGCCAGCAGCCGTACCCTAGGGCCCTATGGCTACACCTTC. It encodes CASSRTLGPYGYTF.

J is TRBJ1-2 and V is TRBV4-1, with D perhaps matching TRBD1 (5 bases). Between the trimmed V and J ends, which lost 4 bases and 4 bases, there was a span of 22 bases. There are 17 residues in the CDR3. Germline loops: CDR1 MGHRA, CDR2 YSYEKL. The CDR3 coding sequence is TGCGCCAGCAGCCCATTTAACTATGGGGGGGGAAGCTATGGCTACACCTTC. Its protein product is CASSPFNYGGGSYGYTF.